The 27 T cell receptor beta chains listed next were all sequenced from one sample in a study of Graves' ophthalmopathy and Graves' hyperthyroidism. As the template, RNA transcripts were used to amplify TCR beta CDR3 regions. RT-PCR in the first round used HTBI primers; a second-round multiplex PCR followed. TCRdb redid the calling of the multiplex PCR reads with MiXCR, one entry per CDR3 protein. The sample includes 620,000 or so distinct CDR3 sequences, around a fifth seen only once; the top ten take about 6.6%. The source material was peripheral blood. These receptors came from a woman between 18 and 29 years old with stable Graves' hyperthyroidism. Some clones in this sample may be carry-over from other donors' samples.

The chain joins TRBV6-5 to TRBJ1-5; D call uncertain. The V gene's germline CDR1 is MNHEY and CDR2 SVGAGI. The CDR3 has 17 amino acids. Trimming removed 0 bases at V and 0 bases at J, with 12 bases between. CDR3 loop: CASSYSSHWPSNQPQHF. The CDR3 nucleotides are TGTGCCAGCAGTTACTCGTCCCATTGGCCTAGCAATCAGCCCCAGCATTTT.

This clonotype has only one observation. The genes are TRBV3-1 and TRBJ1-1; weak D call: TRBD1 (6 bases). Germline V CDR1 and CDR2: LGHDT, YNNKEL (reference sequence). This CDR3 spans 15 amino acids. V was pared by 6 bases and J by 0 bases, with 14 bases between. The CDR3 here is CASRETGQVNTEAFF. The CDR3 region has the DNA TGTGCCAGCAGAGAAACGGGACAAGTGAACACTGAAGCTTTCTTT.

This clonotype was detected ten times or more. This chain uses TRBV11-2 with TRBJ1-1; maybe TRBD1 (6 bases). Germline CDR1 is SGHAT and CDR2 is FQNNGV. Trimming pared 8 bases from V and 2 bases from J, leaving 15 bases between. The CDR3 covers 14 residues. The CDR3 region has the DNA TGTGCCAGCCGTTTGGGACATGTAAACACTGAAGCTTTCTTT. Its protein product is CASRLGHVNTEAFF. Full variable domain (missing parts from reference TRBV11-2 and TRBJ1-1): EAGVAQSPRYKIIEKRQSVAFWCNPISGHATLYWYQQILGQGPKLLIQFQNNGVVDDSQLPKDRFSAERLKGVDSTLKIQPAKLEDSAVYLCASRLGHVNTEAFFGQGTRLTVV.

This clonotype was picked up a small number of times. The rearrangement joins TRBV29-1 to TRBJ1-1; D remains ambiguous. CDR1 and CDR2 (germline): SQVTM, ANQGSEA. V was pared by 4 bases and J by 0 bases, with 21 bases between. The CDR3 length is 17 residues. The CDR3 is CSVAQEGGSFMNTEAFF. The CDR3 DNA sequence: TGCAGCGTTGCCCAGGAGGGAGGAAGTTTTATGAACACTGAAGCTTTCTTT. The variable domain in full, with the rest retrieved from reference TRBV29-1 and TRBJ1-1, is SAVISQKPSRDICQRGTSLTIQCQVDSQVTMMFWYRQQPGQSLTLIATANQGSEATYESGFVIDKFPISRPNLTFSTLTVSNMSPEDSSIYLCSVAQEGGSFMNTEAFFGQGTRLTVV.

This clonotype showed up many times. The V gene is TRBV6-1, the J gene TRBJ1-1; D not certain. This CDR3 region has 11 residues. V was shortened by 3 bases and J by 7 bases, with 6 bases between the two germline ends. Germline CDR1 is MNHNS and CDR2 is SASEGT. The CDR3 DNA reads TGTGCCAGCAGTGATGAGGTTGAAGCTTTCTTT. It codes for CASSDEVEAFF.

This clonotype has just a few counts. Just one base apart from a much larger clone, this may be a read error. The rearrangement joins TRBV11-2 to TRBJ1-5, with a possible D match to TRBD1 (5 bases). Germline CDR1 SGHAT, CDR2 FQNNGV. The CDR3 length is 16 residues. CDR3 nucleotide sequence: TGTGCCGGCAGCGCTTCTTTTGGGGGAATACGGCAGCCCCAGCATTTT. Its translation is CAGSASFGGIRQPQHF.

This clonotype was seen a handful of times. The chain has TRBV20-1 and TRBJ2-5; TRBD2 agrees at 13 bases. V lost 3 bases to trimming and J lost 4 bases; unmatched junction nucleotides: 8. Germline V gene sequence: CDR1 DFQATT, CDR2 SNEGSKA (reference sequence). This CDR3 spans 16 amino acids. CDR3 amino acids: CSASALAGGRSETQYF. Here the CDR3 DNA reads TGCAGTGCTAGTGCACTAGCGGGAGGGCGGTCAGAGACCCAGTACTTC.

This clonotype appeared many times. The chain uses TRBV5-5 and TRBJ1-1; 7 nucleotides agree with TRBD1. The CDR3 is 15 residues long. The ends lost 1 base at V and 1 base at J; junction bases unmatched: 4. The germline gives CDR1 SGHKS, CDR2 YYEKEE (reference sequence). The CDR3 nucleotides read TGTGCCAGCAGCTTGAGGACAGGCTCGAACACTGAAGCTTTCTTT. Translation: CASSLRTGSNTEAFF.

In this sample, this clonotype turned up many times. The CDR3 DNA reads TGTGCCAGTAAAAGGACAGGGCCCTACTATGGCTACACCTTC. Its translation: CASKRTGPYYGYTF. V gene TRBV19 combines with J gene TRBJ1-2, with TRBD1 identical over 8 bases. This CDR3 is built from 14 residues. The V segment lost 7 bases and the J segment 3 bases; nucleotides outside the gene matches: 7. Germline CDR1 and CDR2: LNHDA and SQIVND (reference sequence).

In this sample, this clonotype turned up once. The genes are TRBV30 and TRBJ1-1; D remains unclear. V was cut by 5 bases and J by 4 bases, with 11 bases left in between. This CDR3 is built from 12 residues. Germline values: CDR1 GTSNPN, CDR2 SVGIG (reference sequence). This CDR3 reads CAWGRTATEAFF. In nucleotides, the CDR3 is TGTGCCTGGGGACGTACGGCCACTGAAGCTTTCTTT.

This clonotype was found many times. This chain joins TRBV27 and TRBJ2-7; TRBD2 matches 8 bases. Per the germline V gene, CDR1 is MNHEY and CDR2 is SMNVEV (reference sequence). V dropped 0 bases and J dropped 4; count of bases not matched to a gene: 8. The CDR3 is 16 residues long. DNA of the CDR3: TGTGCCAGCAGTTTATCCCCCGGGAGGGCCTTATACGAGCAGTACTTC. Amino acids: CASSLSPGRALYEQYF.

This chain connects TRBV6-1 to TRBJ2-7, with a weak D call TRBD1 (5 bases). The CDR3 loop spans 15 amino acids. Deletions cut 6 bases from V and 3 bases from J, with 18 bases between. The V gene's germline CDR1 is MNHNS and CDR2 SASEGT. This chain's CDR3 is CASSSDRAKLYEQYF. For the CDR3, the DNA is TGTGCCAGCAGCTCCGACAGAGCGAAACTCTACGAGCAGTACTTC.

The genes are TRBV6-1 and TRBJ2-7; 9 bases agree with TRBD1. Germline CDR1 and CDR2: MNHNS and SASEGT. This CDR3 has 15 residues. After removal of 7 bases from V and 1 base from J, the junction contained 8 bases not matched to a gene. The CDR3 protein is CASTPMGTGSYEQYF. CDR3 in DNA: TGTGCCAGCACCCCGATGGGGACAGGGTCCTACGAGCAGTACTTC.

This clonotype was recorded at least ten times. The chain links TRBV28 to TRBJ2-7, with 10 bases aligning to TRBD2. The germline CDR1 and CDR2 sequences are MDHEN and SYDVKM. The CDR3 runs 13 residues. The junction had 6 bases not matched to a gene; V was cut back by 7 bases and J by 6 bases. The CDR3 DNA reads as TGTGCCAGCAATAGAGCGGGAGGGGGCGAGCAGTACTTC. Translating gives CASNRAGGGEQYF.

This clonotype was recorded at least ten times. The chain employs TRBV7-2 and TRBJ1-3; D is ambiguous. This CDR3 has 16 residues. Trimming removed 0 bases at V and 0 bases at J, with 9 bases between. From germline, CDR1 is SGHTA and CDR2 FQGNSA. The CDR3 protein is CASSLAVQLSGNTIYF. CDR3 DNA: TGTGCCAGCAGCTTAGCGGTACAGCTCTCTGGAAACACCATATATTTT.

Ten or more counts support this clonotype. This sequence joins TRBV28 and TRBJ1-2, with a possible D match to TRBD1 (5 bases). Trimming cost V 5 bases and J 2 bases, with 18 bases left between them. Germline V gene sequence: CDR1 MDHEN, CDR2 SYDVKM. The CDR3 runs 16 residues. This chain's CDR3 is CASSPPRQRRNYGYTF. The CDR3 nucleotides are TGTGCCAGCAGTCCTCCCCGACAGCGACGAAACTATGGCTACACCTTC.

This clonotype was counted ten times or more. The chain combines TRBV12-3 or TRBV12-4 with TRBJ1-5; 9 positions match TRBD1. CDR3 length equals 14 residues. The trim removed 5 bases at V and 5 bases at J, leaving 4 bases unmatched. The CDR3 here is CASSTRQGDQPQHF. The CDR3 nucleotides read TGTGCCAGCAGTACCCGACAGGGGGATCAGCCCCAGCATTTT.

The chain recombines TRBV28 with TRBJ2-5; D unclear. Germline CDR1 reads MDHEN; CDR2 reads SYDVKM. Trimming took 6 bases from V and 1 from J, leaving 9 bases between them. This CDR3 has 13 amino acids. The chain's CDR3 is CASRVTGQETQYF. The DNA of the CDR3 is TGTGCCAGCAGGGTCACGGGCCAAGAGACCCAGTACTTC.

The chain employs TRBV19 and TRBJ2-6; D possibly uses TRBD1 or TRBD2 (5 bases each). Germline CDR1 and CDR2: LNHDA and SQIVND (reference sequence). CDR3 length equals 16 residues. Trimming shortened V by 4 bases and J by 0 bases, and 10 bases separated the two germline ends. CDR3 sequence reads: CASSTSRGSGANVLTF. The DNA for the CDR3 is TGTGCCAGTAGTACGTCGAGGGGCTCTGGGGCCAACGTCCTGACTTTC.

This clonotype was detected ten times or more. V is TRBV29-1 and J is TRBJ2-2, with 8 bases aligning to TRBD1. V gave up 6 bases and J gave up 1 base; unmatched junction bases: 4. This CDR3 has 14 amino acids. CDR1 is SQVTM and CDR2 is ANQGSEA in the germline V gene. CDR3 DNA sequence: TGCAGCGTCCTTGGGACAGGGAACACCGGGGAGCTGTTTTTT. Its protein product is CSVLGTGNTGELFF.

In this sample, this clonotype turned up many times. This chain links TRBV20-1 with TRBJ1-1; D remains ambiguous. Germline V gene lookup returns CDR1 DFQATT and CDR2 SNEGSKA (reference sequence). The V end lost 3 bases, the J end lost 6 bases, and 11 bases lay between the germline ends. The CDR3 sequence is 12 residues long. The DNA for the CDR3 is TGCAGTGCTAGCCCGGGGAGGTCTGAAGCTTTCTTT. Its translation is CSASPGRSEAFF.

In its sample, this clonotype was seen many times. The rearrangement uses TRBV20-1 and TRBJ2-7; TRBD2 agrees at 9 bases. Germline trimming cut 4 bases from V and 1 base from J; bases unmatched to any gene: 8. The CDR3 is 15 amino acids. Germline assignment: CDR1 DFQATT and CDR2 SNEGSKA (reference sequence). DNA of the CDR3: TGCAGTGCTACCTTCGCGGGAGGGATTTCCTACGAGCAGTACTTC. Its protein is CSATFAGGISYEQYF.

V gene TRBV6-2 or TRBV6-3 combines with J gene TRBJ1-5; the D gene is possibly TRBD1 (5 bases). V shed 6 bases and J shed 2 bases, with 14 bases lying between them. In germline, CDR1 is MNHEY, CDR2 SVGEGT. CDR3 length: 15 residues. In DNA, the CDR3 is TGTGCCAGCAGCCCGGGCTCCAGGGGCAATCAGCCCCAGCATTTT. It is translated as CASSPGSRGNQPQHF.

This clonotype was detected many times. This rearrangement joins TRBV27 to TRBJ2-7, with a possible D match to TRBD1 (6 bases). Germline V CDR1 and CDR2: MNHEY, SMNVEV (reference sequence). The CDR3 is 17 residues long. V was pared by 0 bases and J by 1 base, with 16 bases between. For the CDR3, the DNA is TGTGCCAGCAGTTTATCACAACAGGGCATACTATCCTACGAGCAGTACTTC. Translating it yields CASSLSQQGILSYEQYF.

V and J are TRBV11-2 and TRBJ2-7; 8 bases agree with TRBD2. The length of the CDR3 is 17 residues. Per germline, CDR1 SGHAT and CDR2 FQNNGV. After removal of 0 bases from V and 4 bases from J, the junction contained 11 bases not matched to a gene. CDR3 DNA: TGTGCCAGCAGCTTAGATTGGACGGCGGGAGGTCGGTACGAGCAGTACTTC. It translates to CASSLDWTAGGRYEQYF.

The gene calls are TRBV6-2 or TRBV6-3 and TRBJ2-4, with D perhaps matching TRBD1 or TRBD2 (6 bases each). Trimming removed 7 bases at V and 6 bases at J, with 16 bases between. Germline assignment: CDR1 MNHEY and CDR2 SVGEGT. The CDR3 consists of 14 residues. The CDR3 nucleotides are TGTGCCAGCATGCCGATCGGGGGCACAAACATTCAGTACTTC. It codes for CASMPIGGTNIQYF.

This clonotype came up a few times. The chain links TRBV6-1 to TRBJ1-2; TRBD1 agrees at 9 bases. The CDR3 totals 19 residues. V lost 4 bases, J lost 3 bases, and 18 bases stayed unmatched. Per the germline V gene, CDR1 is MNHNS and CDR2 is SASEGT. CDR3 sequence (DNA): TGTGCCAGCAGTGTCCGCTTGGGACAGGGTAAAAGTGAAGACTATGGCTACACCTTC. Its protein product is CASSVRLGQGKSEDYGYTF.